These T cell receptor beta chains were read from a single sample in a study of long-term antiretroviral therapy in people with HIV. Libraries were prepared by immunoSEQ multiplex PCR; TCRdb keeps only in-frame clonotypes and omits some of them. The repertoire holds some 16,000 clones, with almost 80% as singletons. Sequences were derived from unsorted PBMCs, sampled 2.3 years after starting antiretroviral therapy. These receptors were collected from a woman between 40 and 55 years old with HIV. Each CDR3 is given with its conserved first and last residue. The D gene is left open where the match is weak. Clone sizes are given selectively: once, few, many, or a class where the clone is expanded.

length	D	J	size	V	DNA	CDR3
17	.	TRBJ1-6	.	TRBV4-1	TGCGCCAGCAGCCAAGAGGCAGGGATTAACTATAATTCACCCCTCCACTTT	CASSQEAGINYNSPLHF
16	.	TRBJ2-3	.	TRBV27	TGTGCCAGCAGTTTATGGGGGGACGGGAGCACAGATACGCAGTATTTT	CASSLWGDGSTDTQYF
14	TRBD1	TRBJ1-4	.	TRBV5-1	TGCGCCAGCAGCTCGGGACAGCAAGATGAAAAACTGTTTTTT	CASSSGQQDEKLFF
11	.	TRBJ2-5	once	TRBV10-3	TGTGCCATCAGAACGTTGGAGACCCAGTACTTC	CAIRTLETQYF
11	.	TRBJ2-2	once	TRBV10-3	TGTGCCATCACCGAGACCGGGGAGCTGTTTTTT	CAITETGELFF
12	.	TRBJ2-2	.	TRBV2	TGTGCCAGCAGGGTACAAGCCGGGGAGCTGTTTTTT	CASRVQAGELFF
14	.	TRBJ1-1	.	TRBV5-3	TGTGCCAGCAGCTTGGGCGGCACAAACACTGAAGCTTTCTTT	CASSLGGTNTEAFF
14	.	TRBJ2-5	.	TRBV14	TGTGCCAGCAGCCAGGGGGCCAGGTCAGAGACCCAGTACTTC	CASSQGARSETQYF
14	.	TRBJ2-1	.	TRBV19	TGTGCCAGTAGTGCAAGCTGGGAAGGGAATGAGCAGTTCTTC	CASSASWEGNEQFF
16	TRBD1	TRBJ2-3	.	TRBV27	TGTGCCAGCAGTCCGGGACAGGGGTGGGTAACAGATACGCAGTATTTT	CASSPGQGWVTDTQYF
19	TRBD1	TRBJ1-1	.	TRBV7-2	TGTGCCAGCAGCCACGGGCCCGATGGGGGAACAGGGGCCAACACTGAAGCTTTCTTT	CASSHGPDGGTGANTEAFF
16	.	TRBJ2-3	.	TRBV6-6	TGTGCCAGCAGTTACTCGAGCAGCGGGAGCACAGATACGCAGTATTTT	CASSYSSSGSTDTQYF
18	TRBD2	TRBJ2-5	once	TRBV15	TGTGCCACCAGCAGGTTAGGACTAGCGGGAGGTGACCAAGAGACCCAGTACTTC	CATSRLGLAGGDQETQYF
15	.	TRBJ2-5	.	TRBV9	TGTGCCAGCAGCGTAGGAAGTACTAGCATTGAGACCCAGTACTTC	CASSVGSTSIETQYF
15	TRBD2	TRBJ2-7	.	TRBV5-1	TGCGCCAGCAGCTTGGGGACTAGCGGGGTATACGAGCAGTACTTC	CASSLGTSGVYEQYF
15	.	TRBJ1-4	.	TRBV6-6	TGTGCCAGCAGTTACTCGGGGGGACATGGTGAAAAACTGTTTTTT	CASSYSGGHGEKLFF
13	.	TRBJ1-1	.	TRBV19	TGTGCCAGTAGAACGGGCCCAGTGACTGAAGCTTTCTTT	CASRTGPVTEAFF
11	.	TRBJ1-1	.	TRBV5-4	TGTGCCAGTCACAGGAACACTGAAGCTTTCTTT	CASHRNTEAFF
12	.	TRBJ1-2	.	TRBV5-6	TGTGCCAGCAGCTTGGAGGTGTATGGCTACACCTTC	CASSLEVYGYTF
16	.	TRBJ2-7	.	TRBV11-3	TGTGCCAGCAGCTTTTTGACCGCAGGGGAGATCTACGAGCAGTACTTC	CASSFLTAGEIYEQYF
14	.	TRBJ1-1	.	TRBV7-9	TGTGCCAGCAGCTTCCCTCAGGGGAGAGGAGAAGCTTTCTTT	CASSFPQGRGEAFF
15	TRBD2	TRBJ2-1	.	TRBV5-6	TGTGCCAGCAGCAAGGGACTAGCGGGAGGACGCGAGCAGTTCTTC	CASSKGLAGGREQFF
15	.	TRBJ2-7	.	TRBV7-9	TGTGCCAGCAGCTGGTTGGACCGGGGTACTTACGAGCAGTACTTC	CASSWLDRGTYEQYF
14	.	TRBJ2-3	.	TRBV7-6	TGTGCCAGCAGCCACCGTATTGATACAGATACGCAGTATTTT	CASSHRIDTDTQYF
14	.	TRBJ2-7	.	TRBV4-1	TGCGCCAGCAGCCAAGCGGATTTGGCCTACGAGCAGTACTTC	CASSQADLAYEQYF
10	.	TRBJ1-1	once	TRBV29-1	TGCAGCGTTGCGGACACTGAAGCTTTCTTT	CSVADTEAFF
16	.	TRBJ2-5	.	TRBV27	TGTGCCAGCAGTTTCCAAACAGGTCGTTTTCCTGAGACCCAGTACTTC	CASSFQTGRFPETQYF
13	.	TRBJ2-7	.	TRBV27	TGTGCCAGCAGTCAGACGGCCACCTACGAGCAGTACTTC	CASSQTATYEQYF
15	TRBD1	TRBJ1-6	.	TRBV6-5	TGTGCCAGCAGCCGACGACAGGGGGAGGGTTCACCCCTCCACTTT	CASSRRQGEGSPLHF
16	TRBD2	TRBJ2-1	.	TRBV19	TGTGCCAGTAGTATTACGCTAGCGGGGTCCTACAATGAGCAGTTCTTC	CASSITLAGSYNEQFF
16	TRBD2	TRBJ2-4	.	TRBV7-9	TGTGCCAAGACTAGCGGGAGGTTGGTATCCAAAAACATTCAGTACTTC	CAKTSGRLVSKNIQYF
15	.	TRBJ2-7	.	TRBV6-1	TGTGCCAGCAGTGAAAATTTAGGCCAGGCCTACGAGCAGTACTTC	CASSENLGQAYEQYF
15	TRBD1	TRBJ2-7	.	TRBV11-2	TGTGCCAGCAGCGCCGGGACAGGGGGCTTCTACGAGCAGTACTTC	CASSAGTGGFYEQYF
13	.	TRBJ2-5	.	TRBV7-9	TGTGCCAGCAGCTTAGGCGGGTCAGAGACCCAGTACTTC	CASSLGGSETQYF
12	.	TRBJ2-7	once	TRBV19	TGTGCCAGTAGTATACCCGGGTACGAGCAGTACTTC	CASSIPGYEQYF
14	.	TRBJ1-1	.	TRBV25-1	TGTGCCAGCAGTGGGGATGGGACGAACACTGAAGCTTTCTTT	CASSGDGTNTEAFF
14	.	TRBJ2-2	.	TRBV11-2	TGTGCCAGCAGCTTTCACGAGAACACCGGGGAGCTGTTTTTT	CASSFHENTGELFF
13	TRBD1	TRBJ1-2	.	TRBV5-5	TGTGCCAGCAGCCTCGACAGGGGATCTGGCTACACCTTC	CASSLDRGSGYTF
18	TRBD2	TRBJ2-5	.	TRBV4-2	TGTGCCAGCAGCCAAGAGGCGGCGGGGGGGCCGGTGGTAGAGACCCAGTACTTC	CASSQEAAGGPVVETQYF
13	.	TRBJ2-5	.	TRBV12-5	TGTGCTAGTGCCGGGACTGACCAAGAGACCCAGTACTTC	CASAGTDQETQYF
16	TRBD1	TRBJ1-1	.	TRBV7-9	TGTGCCAGCAGCGCCTCGACAGGGGGCGCGCACACTGAAGCTTTCTTT	CASSASTGGAHTEAFF
13	.	TRBJ2-7	.	TRBV5-6	TGTGCCAGCAGGTTGTGGGGAGGCTACGAGCAGTACTTC	CASRLWGGYEQYF
13	.	TRBJ1-1	.	TRBV6-4	TGTGCCAGCAGTGACCAGTTGGACACTGAAGCTTTCTTT	CASSDQLDTEAFF
13	.	TRBJ1-1	.	TRBV5-5	TGTGCCAGCAGCTGGACGTCAGACACTGAAGCTTTCTTT	CASSWTSDTEAFF
11	.	TRBJ1-1	.	TRBV5-1	TGCGCCAGCAGCTTTGGCGGTGAAGCTTTCTTT	CASSFGGEAFF
15	TRBD2	TRBJ2-7	once	TRBV2	TGTGCCAGCGGCGCAAGGACTAGCGGGAGGGACGAGCAGTACTTC	CASGARTSGRDEQYF
15	.	TRBJ1-2	.	TRBV9	TGTGCCAGCAGCGTAGGTGGCAGCCGAGGCTATGGCTACACCTTC	CASSVGGSRGYGYTF
15	TRBD1	TRBJ2-7	.	TRBV7-9	TGTGCCAGCAGCCCCCTCTCGACAGGGCCCTACGAGCAGTACTTC	CASSPLSTGPYEQYF
13	.	TRBJ1-2	.	TRBV7-2	TGTGCCAGCAGCCTCCTGACAGCCTATGGCTACACCTTC	CASSLLTAYGYTF
15	.	TRBJ2-7	.	TRBV5-6	TGTGCCAGCAGCTTGGTTGTAGGGGTAGGGAACGAGCAGTACTTC	CASSLVVGVGNEQYF
14	TRBD1	TRBJ2-5	.	TRBV30	TGTGCCTGGATGGACAGGGTAGGACAAGAGACCCAGTACTTC	CAWMDRVGQETQYF
14	.	TRBJ2-3	.	TRBV18	TGTGCCAGCTCACCTTCTGGTAGCACAGATACGCAGTATTTT	CASSPSGSTDTQYF